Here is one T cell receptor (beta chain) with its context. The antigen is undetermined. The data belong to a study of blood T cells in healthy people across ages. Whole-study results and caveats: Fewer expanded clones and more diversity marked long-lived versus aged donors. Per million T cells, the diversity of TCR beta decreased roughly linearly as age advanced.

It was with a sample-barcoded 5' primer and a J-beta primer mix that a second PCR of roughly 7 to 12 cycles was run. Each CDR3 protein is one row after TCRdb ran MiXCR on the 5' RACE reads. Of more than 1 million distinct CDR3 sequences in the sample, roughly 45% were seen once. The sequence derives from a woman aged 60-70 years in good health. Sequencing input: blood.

CDR3 sequence: CAISGAGGPTDEQFF. The DNA of the CDR3 is TGTGCCATCAGCGGAGCGGGAGGGCCTACCGATGAGCAGTTCTTC. The chain recombines TRBV10-3 with TRBJ2-1, with 10 bases matching TRBD2. This CDR3 spans 15 amino acids. Per the germline V gene, CDR1 is ENHRY and CDR2 is SYGVKD. The J segment lost 8 bases and the V segment lost 6 bases, leaving 10 bases of the junction unmatched.